This T cell receptor beta chain was profiled in a study of blood T cell repertoires in COVID-19. Study in general: Samples of COVID-19 (acute and convalescent) were obtained from the United States, Italy and Spain.

TCRdb's copy holds only in-frame clones and misses some; the assay was immunoSEQ multiplex PCR. In the table there are some 300,000 clones, more than 75% of which are singletons. Germline V gene lookup returns CDR1 SGHRS and CDR2 YFSETQ. Trimming pared 3 bases from V and 5 bases from J, leaving 11 bases between. The CDR3 has 14 residues. The clonotype comes from a man between 65 and 85 years old with acute or convalescent COVID-19. The sample was peripheral blood. V usage is TRBV5-1 and J usage is TRBJ1-4, with D possibly matching TRBD1 (6 bases). The CDR3 here is CASSYTGNNEKLFF. For the CDR3, the DNA is TGCGCCAGCAGCTACACAGGGAACAATGAAAAACTGTTTTTT.